The rows below give T cell receptor beta chains drawn from one sample of a study of T cell changes during pregnancy in multiple sclerosis. Here immunoSEQ multiplex PCR was the method, and the copy in TCRdb shows in-frame clones only, minus some. The sample shows approximately 40,000 clones, 92% of them seen only once. The material sequenced was CD8+ T cells from peripheral blood mononuclear cells, taken in the third trimester of pregnancy. These receptor sequences come from a female donor with multiple sclerosis, enrolled in a pregnancy study. CDR3s include the opening cysteine and the closing phenylalanine or tryptophan. D genes are given only for firm matches. Not all rows give a size; the values are once, few, many and, for expanded clones, a class.

CATGTGDTGELFF,TGTGCCACCGGGACAGGCGACACCGGGGAGCTGTTTTTT,TRBV6-4,TRBJ2-2,TRBD1,.
CASSFASGVSYEQYF,TGTGCCAGCAGTTTTGCTAGCGGGGTCTCCTACGAGCAGTACTTC,TRBV27,TRBJ2-7,TRBD2,.
CASSLVEGAGYGYTF,TGTGCCAGCAGCTTAGTTGAGGGCGCGGGCTATGGCTACACCTTC,TRBV7-9,TRBJ1-2,.,.
CAKTPVSSYEQYF,TGTGCCAAGACACCTGTGTCCTCCTACGAGCAGTACTTC,TRBV2,TRBJ2-7,.,.
CASSLAWHYNEQFF,TGTGCCAGCAGCTTGGCGTGGCACTACAATGAGCAGTTCTTC,TRBV5-4,TRBJ2-1,.,.
CASSVAGGSYGYTF,TGTGCCAGCAGCGTAGCCGGGGGGAGCTATGGCTACACCTTC,TRBV9,TRBJ1-2,.,.
CASSELGGNQPQHF,TGTGCCAGCAGTGAGTTAGGGGGCAATCAGCCCCAGCATTTT,TRBV27,TRBJ1-5,.,.
CASSFDLRDEGYTF,TGTGCCAGCAGTTTTGACCTGCGGGACGAGGGCTACACCTTC,TRBV28,TRBJ1-2,.,.
CASSFDAGGIGELFF,TGTGCCAGCAGCTTTGACGCGGGAGGGATCGGGGAGCTGTTTTTT,TRBV7-3,TRBJ2-2,TRBD2,.
CASSAGDSSSGANVLTF,TGTGCCAGCAGCGCGGGGGATTCTAGCTCTGGGGCCAACGTCCTGACTTTC,TRBV7-9,TRBJ2-6,TRBD2,.
CASRGGRGLSNQPQHF,TGTGCCAGTAGGGGGGGGAGGGGCCTAAGCAATCAGCCCCAGCATTTT,TRBV19,TRBJ1-5,.,.
CASSDRQGAWGYF,TGTGCCAGCAGTGACCGACAGGGGGCGTGGGGGTACTTC,TRBV6-1,TRBJ2-4,TRBD1,.
CASSGMGGQRTSGANVLTF,TGTGCCAGCAGCGGGATGGGGGGACAGAGAACCTCTGGGGCCAACGTCCTGACTTTC,TRBV7-9,TRBJ2-6,.,.
CASSLLRGEQFF,TGTGCCAGCAGCCTCTTGCGCGGTGAGCAGTTCTTC,TRBV7-9,TRBJ2-1,.,.
CASSPPPSQNYNEQFF,TGTGCCAGCAGCCCCCCCCCTAGTCAGAACTACAATGAGCAGTTCTTC,TRBV7-9,TRBJ2-1,.,.
CASRGLAGVNTGELFF,TGTGCCAGCAGGGGTTTGGCGGGAGTGAACACCGGGGAGCTGTTTTTT,TRBV7-2,TRBJ2-2,TRBD2,.
CASSQEGTGGALAFF,TGTGCCAGCAGCCAAGAGGGGACAGGGGGCGCGTTGGCTTTCTTT,TRBV4-2,TRBJ1-1,TRBD1,.
CSVTGTGQGSEAFF,TGCAGCGTTACCGGAACAGGGCAGGGCTCTGAAGCTTTCTTT,TRBV29-1,TRBJ1-1,.,.
CASEDRVEATNEKLFF,TGTGCCAGCGAGGACAGGGTGGAGGCGACTAATGAAAAACTGTTTTTT,TRBV7-9,TRBJ1-4,TRBD1,once
CASSLVGGGQGEQFF,TGTGCCAGCAGCTTAGTTGGTGGGGGTCAGGGGGAGCAGTTCTTC,TRBV7-8,TRBJ2-1,.,.
CASSLVGGYNEQFF,TGTGCCAGCAGCTTAGTTGGCGGTTACAATGAGCAGTTCTTC,TRBV11-2,TRBJ2-1,.,.
CASRQPTGTTYEQYF,TGTGCCAGCAGGCAACCAACCGGGACAACCTACGAGCAGTACTTC,TRBV6-1,TRBJ2-7,.,.
CSVARDNRIGEQYF,TGCAGCGTTGCCCGGGACAATCGCATCGGCGAGCAGTACTTC,TRBV29-1,TRBJ2-7,.,.
CASSQGKRDIDEQYF,TGTGCCAGCAGCCAAGGGAAGCGGGATATTGACGAGCAGTACTTC,TRBV4-2,TRBJ2-7,TRBD2,.
CASSLGVSSGSVTDTQYF,TGTGCCAGCAGCTTGGGGGTTTCTAGCGGGAGCGTCACAGATACGCAGTATTTT,TRBV7-2,TRBJ2-3,TRBD2,.
CASSFGKNEKLFF,TGTGCCAGCAGCTTCGGTAAAAATGAAAAACTGTTTTTT,TRBV7-9,TRBJ1-4,.,.
CASSQEFGPSYEQYF,TGCGCCAGCAGCCAAGAGTTTGGGCCAAGCTACGAGCAGTACTTC,TRBV4-3,TRBJ2-7,.,.
CASSLAGAAYGYTF,TGTGCCAGCAGCTTGGCAGGGGCAGCCTATGGCTACACCTTC,TRBV5-6,TRBJ1-2,.,.
CASSLLTTGNRAFYEQYF,TGTGCCAGCAGCTTACTAACTACAGGGAATCGGGCGTTCTACGAGCAGTACTTC,TRBV7-9,TRBJ2-7,.,once
CASSLRLAGGPGNEQFF,TGTGCCAGCAGCTTAAGACTAGCGGGAGGGCCAGGCAATGAGCAGTTCTTC,TRBV5-6,TRBJ2-1,TRBD2,once
CASSLTGTSGRALYEQYF,TGTGCCAGCAGTTTGACCGGGACTAGCGGGAGGGCCCTTTACGAGCAGTACTTC,TRBV28,TRBJ2-7,TRBD2,.
CASSQEISGRDTDTQYF,TGCGCCAGCAGCCAGGAGATTAGCGGGAGAGATACAGATACGCAGTATTTT,TRBV4-3,TRBJ2-3,TRBD2,.
CASSIRDIAYNEQFF,TGTGCCAGCAGCATCCGGGACATTGCCTACAATGAGCAGTTCTTC,TRBV7-2,TRBJ2-1,.,once
CASSPLAEETQYF,TGTGCCAGCAGTCCGTTAGCGGAAGAGACCCAGTACTTC,TRBV28,TRBJ2-5,.,.
CACPTVNYGYTF,TGTGCCTGCCCTACAGTCAACTATGGCTACACCTTC,TRBV30,TRBJ1-2,.,.
CASSQMNYGTGAGYTF,TGTGCCAGCAGCCAAATGAACTACGGGACAGGGGCCGGCTACACCTTC,TRBV7-8,TRBJ1-2,TRBD1,.
CASSLSGTKTKDTQYF,TGTGCCAGCAGCTTGTCCGGGACTAAAACGAAAGATACGCAGTATTTT,TRBV7-9,TRBJ2-3,TRBD2,.
CASSPGTGASQPQHF,TGTGCCAGCAGCCCCGGGACAGGGGCAAGCCAGCCCCAGCATTTT,TRBV5-8,TRBJ1-5,TRBD1,.
CASSQDLAGVNEQYF,TGCGCCAGCAGCCAAGATCTCGCGGGAGTCAACGAGCAGTACTTC,TRBV4-1,TRBJ2-7,TRBD2,.
CASSPQVPRDTRSSYNEQFF,TGTGCCAGCAGCCCACAAGTACCTCGGGACACTCGTAGCTCCTACAATGAGCAGTTCTTC,TRBV2,TRBJ2-1,.,.
CASSYGAPNWETQYF,TGTGCCAGCAGTTACGGGGCCCCTAATTGGGAGACCCAGTACTTC,TRBV6-5,TRBJ2-5,.,.
CASSPIDGLTEAFF,TGTGCCAGCAGCCCTATCGACGGGTTGACTGAAGCTTTCTTT,TRBV11-3,TRBJ1-1,.,.
CASSQDRGSLYGYTF,TGCGCCAGCAGCCAAGACCGGGGATCTTTATATGGCTACACCTTC,TRBV4-3,TRBJ1-2,.,.
CSVEGGTYEQYF,TGCAGCGTTGAAGGCGGCACCTACGAGCAGTACTTC,TRBV29-1,TRBJ2-7,.,.
CASRSRQGNEKLFF,TGCGCCAGCAGGTCCAGGCAGGGGAATGAAAAACTGTTTTTT,TRBV10-2,TRBJ1-4,.,.
CASSMGQVRGSLSGELFF,TGTGCCAGCAGCATGGGTCAGGTCCGGGGGAGTCTGTCCGGGGAGCTGTTTTTT,TRBV5-7,TRBJ2-2,.,.
CASSLGLAGDNEQFF,TGCGCCAGCAGCTTGGGACTAGCGGGCGACAATGAGCAGTTCTTC,TRBV5-1,TRBJ2-1,TRBD2,.
CASSLPASAADTQYF,TGCGCCAGCAGCTTGCCGGCTAGCGCTGCAGATACGCAGTATTTT,TRBV5-1,TRBJ2-3,.,.
CASREAGGNEQFF,TGCGCCAGCAGGGAGGCGGGGGGGAATGAGCAGTTCTTC,TRBV5-1,TRBJ2-1,TRBD2,once
CASSPADRGLYEQYF,TGTGCCAGCAGCCCGGCGGACAGGGGGCTCTACGAGCAGTACTTC,TRBV7-9,TRBJ2-7,TRBD1,.
CATGTSGPSNIQYF,TGTGCCACCGGGACTAGCGGTCCGAGTAACATTCAGTACTTC,TRBV27,TRBJ2-4,TRBD2,once